The rows below give T cell receptor beta chains drawn from one sample of a study of blood T cell repertoires in COVID-19. TCRdb keeps only in-frame clones here, not all; method: immunoSEQ multiplex PCR. The sample records over 70,000 clones, about 74% being singletons. Sequencing used peripheral blood. All receptors derive from a human donor in a cohort sampled during active COVID-19. Each CDR3 is given with its conserved first and last residue. A D gene is named only where the DNA matches it firmly. Part of the rows lack a size; the others show once, few, many or a class for expanded clones.

>-|TRBV6-5|TRBJ2-1|-
CASSFSQGFNNEQFF
TGTGCCAGCAGTTTCTCACAGGGTTTTAACAATGAGCAGTTCTTC
>-|TRBV5-1|TRBJ2-7|TRBD1
CASSLTGGYYEQYF
TGCGCCAGCAGCTTGACAGGGGGCTACTACGAGCAGTACTTC
>-|TRBV4-3|TRBJ2-7|-
CASSQDARQLQFYEQYF
TGCGCCAGCAGCCAAGACGCGAGGCAGCTTCAGTTCTACGAGCAGTACTTC
>-|TRBV6-4|TRBJ1-2|-
CASSPGSTFYGYTF
TGTGCCAGCAGCCCAGGGTCCACCTTCTATGGCTACACCTTC
>few|TRBV28|TRBJ1-2|-
CASSEEGWDYGYTF
TGTGCCAGCAGTGAAGAGGGTTGGGACTATGGCTACACCTTC
>-|TRBV7-3|TRBJ1-5|-
CASSLAGAGPQHF
TGTGCCAGCAGCCTGGCGGGGGCCGGGCCCCAGCATTTT
>-|TRBV7-3|TRBJ2-2|TRBD2
CASSTGGKTGELFF
TGTGCCAGCAGTACGGGAGGAAAGACCGGGGAGCTGTTTTTT
>-|TRBV5-5|TRBJ2-3|TRBD2
CASSGGGGDTQYF
TGTGCCAGCAGCGGTGGGGGGGGAGATACGCAGTATTTT
>-|TRBV3-1/TRBV3-2|TRBJ2-5|-
CASLQFAGLQETQYF
TGTGCCAGCCTCCAATTCGCGGGACTTCAAGAGACCCAGTACTTC
>-|TRBV13|TRBJ2-1|TRBD2
CASSPPPGGNEQFF
TGTGCCAGCAGCCCCCCCCCGGGGGGCAATGAGCAGTTCTTC
>-|TRBV30|TRBJ1-5|-
CAWSVPGSSNQPQHF
TGTGCCTGGAGTGTACCTGGGAGTTCCAATCAGCCCCAGCATTTT
>-|TRBV3-1/TRBV3-2|TRBJ1-1|-
CASSQDIGTPAFF
TGTGCCAGCAGCCAAGATATCGGGACACCAGCTTTCTTT
>once|TRBV4-3|TRBJ2-7|-
CASSQGGRHSEQYF
TGCGCCAGCAGCCAAGGGGGCCGGCACTCCGAGCAGTACTTC
>-|TRBV4-3|TRBJ2-7|-
CASSQDTWSRAYEQYF
TGCGCCAGCAGCCAAGATACCTGGTCGAGGGCGTACGAGCAGTACTTC
>-|TRBV19|TRBJ2-5|TRBD1
CASSKGAREETQYF
TGTGCCAGTAGTAAGGGGGCCAGAGAAGAGACCCAGTACTTC
>-|TRBV7-2|TRBJ1-1|-
CASSLAGTPAGNTEAFF
TGTGCCAGCAGCTTAGCGGGGACACCAGCTGGGAACACTGAAGCTTTCTTT
>-|TRBV3-1/TRBV3-2|TRBJ2-7|TRBD2
CASQTSGSYEQYF
TGTGCCTCCCAGACTAGCGGGAGTTACGAGCAGTACTTC
>-|TRBV30|TRBJ2-2|-
CAGGEPNTGELFF
TGTGCTGGAGGGGAGCCGAACACCGGGGAGCTGTTTTTT
>-|TRBV7-8|TRBJ1-2|TRBD1
CASSLVRVGQGEGYTF
TGTGCCAGCAGCTTAGTTCGGGTCGGACAGGGGGAAGGCTACACCTTC
>once|TRBV4-1|TRBJ2-1|TRBD1
CASSHHPGQGGLKDHEQFF
TGCGCCAGCAGCCATCACCCGGGACAGGGAGGACTTAAGGACCATGAGCAGTTCTTC
>once|TRBV28|TRBJ2-7|TRBD2
CASSPPGTRRAEQYF
TGTGCCAGCAGCCCCCCCGGGACTAGACGCGCCGAGCAGTACTTC
>-|TRBV5-1|TRBJ1-2|TRBD1
CASSRTGGTDGYTF
TGCGCCAGCAGCCGGACAGGGGGGACTGATGGCTACACCTTC
>once|TRBV3-1/TRBV3-2|TRBJ2-3|-
CASSQGPGVADTQYF
TGTGCCAGCAGCCAAGGTCCGGGAGTGGCAGATACGCAGTATTTT
>-|TRBV13|TRBJ2-7|TRBD1
CASSLRGQGPYEQYF
TGTGCCAGCAGCTTGCGGGGACAGGGTCCATACGAGCAGTACTTC
>once|TRBV27|TRBJ1-6|-
CASKGGQNSPLHF
TGTGCCAGCAAGGGGGGGCAGAATTCACCCCTCCACTTT
>-|TRBV30|TRBJ2-2|TRBD1
CAWWPGGPTGELFF
TGTGCCTGGTGGCCAGGGGGCCCCACCGGGGAGCTGTTTTTT
>-|TRBV4-1|TRBJ1-6|TRBD1
CASSSHQGAGSPLHF
TGCGCCAGCAGCTCACACCAGGGGGCAGGTTCACCCCTCCACTTT
>-|TRBV4-1|TRBJ2-7|TRBD1
CASSPFPGQGPEQYF
TGCGCCAGCAGCCCGTTCCCGGGACAGGGCCCCGAGCAGTACTTC
>-|TRBV7-9|TRBJ1-5|TRBD1
CASSPLNDRGTSNQPQHF
TGTGCCAGCAGCCCGCTTAACGACAGGGGGACAAGCAATCAGCCCCAGCATTTT